The text below deals with one T cell receptor (beta chain). Using RNA transcripts as the source, TCR beta CDR3 regions were amplified. First-round RT-PCR of the TCR CDR3 relied on the HTBI primer set. TCRdb passed the multiplex PCR reads through MiXCR, listing each CDR3 protein once. This table has 90,000 to 120,000 distinct CDR3 sequences, approximately 15% appearing once. V was cut by 3 bases and J by 3 bases, with 8 bases left in between. Germline V gene lookup returns CDR1 SNHLY and CDR2 FYNNEI. This CDR3 spans 13 amino acids. This sample was included in a study of T cells in Graves' hyperthyroidism and ophthalmopathy. Source material for PBMCs was about 10 ml fresh peripheral blood.

The clonotype comes from a woman in her forties or fifties with Graves' hyperthyroidism. Sequenced: blood. The chain joins TRBV2 to TRBJ2-5; TRBD1 is a possible D gene (5 bases). CDR3: CASSEWGEETQYF. The CDR3, as DNA: TGTGCCAGCAGTGAGTGGGGCGAAGAGACCCAGTACTTC.